A single sample is the source of the 9 T cell receptor beta chains below, sequenced in a study of blood T cell repertoires in COVID-19 (dated by TCRdb to about 2020). The library was built by means of the immunoSEQ multiplex PCR assay. In its TCRdb copy, this immuneACCESS table keeps in-frame sequences only and misses some clones. Where compared with another copy, unresolved V genes explain less than half of these, and the others have no known cause. Present in this sample are about 70,000 clones, 75% to 90% of which were seen just once. 9% to 15% of the sample lies in the top ten. Material for sequencing was peripheral blood. These TCRs come from a human donor in a cohort sampled during active COVID-19.

V usage is TRBV28 and J usage is TRBJ2-3; 9 bases line up with TRBD2. The V and J ends lost 3 bases and 5 bases, in that order; junction bases with no gene match: 6. The germline CDR1 and CDR2 sequences are MDHEN and SYDVKM. The CDR3 covers 15 residues. The CDR3 DNA reads as TGTGCCAGCAGTTTGGCGGGGGGGCTGGAAGATACGCAGTATTTT. Residues: CASSLAGGLEDTQYF.

This CDR3 reads CASSLDGGLNTEAFF. The DNA for the CDR3 is TGTGCCAGCAGCCTTGATGGGGGCCTGAACACTGAAGCTTTCTTT. V usage is TRBV7-6 and J usage is TRBJ1-1, with D possibly TRBD1 on 6 matching bases. The CDR3 runs 15 residues. Trimming cost V 5 bases and J 0 bases, with 13 bases left between them. CDR1 SGHVS and CDR2 FNYEAQ come from the germline V gene.

The rearrangement joins TRBV4-3 to TRBJ2-1; no definite D call. Germline values: CDR1 LGHNA, CDR2 YSLEER. CDR3 length: 12 amino acids. The V and J ends lost 1 base and 6 bases respectively, with 4 bases between them. In nucleotides, the CDR3 is TGCGCCAGCAGCCAAGGTCTCAATGAGCAGTTCTTC. Translating gives CASSQGLNEQFF.

The V and J genes are TRBV10-3 and TRBJ1-3; D gene uncertain. This CDR3 comprises 10 residues. Germline V gene data show CDR1 as ENHRY and CDR2 as SYGVKD. The CDR3 coding sequence is TGTGTCCTCTCTGGAAACACCATATATTTT. Amino acids: CVLSGNTIYF.

The V call is TRBV9, the J call TRBJ1-6, with D unresolved. The length of the CDR3 is 12 residues. Germline CDR1 is SGDLS and CDR2 is YYNGEE. Between the trimmed V and J ends, which lost 0 bases and 10 bases, there was a span of 5 bases. CDR3 in amino acids: CASSVGASPLHF. CDR3 sequence (DNA): TGTGCCAGCAGCGTAGGGGCGTCACCCCTCCACTTT.

The rearrangement joins TRBV5-1 to TRBJ2-7, with D maybe TRBD1 (5 bases). The CDR3 is 14 amino acids. Trimming removed 0 bases at V and 2 bases at J, with 9 bases between. CDR1 is SGHRS and CDR2 is YFSETQ in the germline V gene. The CDR3 loop reads CASSLDSGTYEQYF. The CDR3 nucleotides are TGCGCCAGCAGCTTGGACTCAGGGACCTACGAGCAGTACTTC. Drawing the rest from reference TRBV5-1 and TRBJ2-7, the complete variable domain is KAGVTQTPRYLIKTRGQQVTLSCSPISGHRSVSWYQQTPGQGLQFLFEYFSETQRNKGNFPGRFSGRQFSNSRSEMNVSTLELGDSALYLCASSLDSGTYEQYFGPGTRLTVT.

The rearrangement joins TRBV7-9 to TRBJ2-5; D possibly corresponds to TRBD2 (5 bases). Trimming took 4 bases from V and 1 from J, leaving 7 bases between them. This CDR3 is built from 13 residues. CDR1 is SEHNR and CDR2 is FQNEAQ in the germline V gene (reference sequence). The CDR3 loop is CASSYGVQETQYF. The DNA for the CDR3 is TGTGCCAGCAGCTACGGGGTCCAAGAGACCCAGTACTTC.

A word on this clone: An end of the junction differs from the germline gene, which may be a read error. V is TRBV7-2 and J is TRBJ1-5, with 9 bases aligning to TRBD1. CDR1 is SGHTA and CDR2 is FQGNSA in the germline V gene. The CDR3 runs to 12 residues. The DNA for the CDR3 is TGTGCCAGCAGCTTAGACAGGGGGCCGGTGGGATTT. Amino acids: CASSLDRGPVGF.

The chain is built from TRBV18 and TRBJ2-2; 10 bases are shared with TRBD1. The V segment lost 5 bases and the J segment 5 bases; nucleotides outside the gene matches: 11. Per the germline V gene, CDR1 is KGHSH and CDR2 is LQKENI. This CDR3 region has 17 residues. CDR3 DNA: TGTGCCAGCTCAGCACGACAGGGGGCTTCGGGGACCGGGGAGCTGTTTTTT. This gives the protein CASSARQGASGTGELFF.